The text below deals with one T cell receptor beta chain. Its antigen remains unidentified. Per-nucleotide qualities are absent, and no much larger clonotype sits a single base away. TCRbeta CDR3 regions were amplified from genomic DNA using the immunoSEQ Assay, a bias-controlled multiplex PCR. Under the source paper's analysis protocol: The number of nucleated cells in each sample was estimated by amplification of reference gene primers within the assay. Sequence reads were collapsed and filtered to measure the absolute abundance of every unique TCRbeta CDR3 rearrangement. For each sample, productive Simpson clonality was calculated by taking the square root of Simpson's diversity index across productive rearrangements. The table was pulled from immuneACCESS by TCRdb, which kept in-frame rearrangements only. Such tables lose some clones; where checked, under half of the loss comes from unresolved V genes, and the rest has no known cause. Clonal size and the V and J genes are those of that table, whereas D and trimming came from the DNA. The sample table shows approximately 150,000 clones, and roughly 87% are seen once. The ten largest clones capture roughly 8.1% of the sample.

The source of the sample is a study of blood T cell repertoires in COVID-19 (dated by TCRdb to the early 2020s). With regard to the full study: The collaborator samples originated in the United States, Italy and Spain and spanned the acute and convalescent phases of COVID-19. The material from the prospective study consisted of cDNA or gDNA derived from T cells, B-cell-depleted T cells, or PBMCs. Deeply sampled blood TCRbeta repertoires from subjects exposed to, actively infected with, or recovered from COVID-19 were included in the dataset. The repertoires were released in a freely available public database meant as a resource for research on the immune response to SARS-CoV-2. Samples came from the ongoing ImmuneRACE study (first 160 participants) plus 1,254 subjects from 6 global collaborators. Sample metadata almost always included a de-identified subject ID, COVID-19 status, age in years and sex. Where available, HLA class I and class II types were obtained from metadata supplied by the sample provider rather than from assay-based typing.

Collaborating institutions collected whole blood in K2EDTA tubes following their own protocols. Collaborator samples were shipped for TCRbeta analysis as frozen whole blood, isolated PBMCs, or DNA extracted from either sample type. From cysteine to phenylalanine, the CDR3 is 17 amino acids long. Just CDR3 DNA is preserved here, 51 bases in frame from base 1. Trimmed from V: 4 bases; trimmed from J: 2 bases; junction bases lacking a gene match: 11. Via the germline V gene, CDR1 is SGHTA and CDR2 FQGNSA. Overall study results and their limits: Clinical and demographic metadata were provided uncurated, with the amount varying by source and participant.

This TCR was sampled from a woman in her sixties or seventies with acute or convalescent COVID-19. The sequence joins TRBV7-2 to TRBJ2-3; TRBD2 aligns with 8 central bases. The sample consisted of peripheral blood. In nucleotide form, the sequence is TGTGCCAGCAGCTGGTTCCTCGAGCGGGGGAACACAGATACGCAGTATTTT. It specifies CASSWFLERGNTDTQYF.